The 11 T cell receptor beta chains below come from one sample, sequenced in a study of blood T cells in healthy people across ages. Primers used in a second PCR of about 7 to 11 cycles were a sample-barcoded 5' primer and a J-beta primer mix. TCRdb reprocessed the 5' RACE reads via MiXCR and lists one record per CDR3 protein. The sample lists about 1.6 million distinct CDR3 sequences, about 35% occurring once. Sequenced material: blood. The receptors derive from a young woman in good health.

A note on this clonotype: A read error may account for a junction end that differs from germline. The chain joins TRBV7-9 to TRBJ1-2; 8 bases align to TRBD1. This CDR3 spans 14 amino acids. Germline V CDR1 and CDR2: SEHNR, FQNEAQ (reference sequence). The CDR3 sequence is CASSFPGGVYGYTF. In DNA, the CDR3 is TGTGCCAGCAGCTTTCCAGGGGGCGTCTATGGCTACACCTTT.

This chain connects TRBV19 to TRBJ2-1; no firm D call. Deletions cut 3 bases from V and 0 bases from J, with 9 bases between. Germline-derived CDR1 and CDR2 are LNHDA and SQIVND (reference sequence). The CDR3 loop spans 15 amino acids. The CDR3 region has the DNA TGTGCCAGTAGTATGGGCATTAGCTCCTACAATGAGCAGTTCTTC. Amino acid sequence: CASSMGISSYNEQFF.

The CDR3 DNA reads TGTGCCAGCAGGTTGACACCAAACTATGGCTACACCTTC. It codes for CASRLTPNYGYTF. This sequence joins TRBV27 and TRBJ1-2; no definite D call. The V gene's germline CDR1 is MNHEY and CDR2 SMNVEV (reference sequence). The CDR3 totals 13 residues. Trimming took off 6 bases at V and 2 bases at J, with 10 bases between the two ends.

The rearrangement joins TRBV7-2 to TRBJ2-7, with D hard to call. Germline CDR1 and CDR2: SGHTA and FQGNSA. Trimming cost V 1 base and J 6 bases, with 7 bases left between them. The CDR3 is 12 residues long. CDR3 coding DNA: TGTGCCAGCAGCTTAGACCTTAGCGAGCAGTACTTC. Translated: CASSLDLSEQYF.

The chain joins TRBV27 to TRBJ1-6; D not resolved. Trimming pared 2 bases from V and 7 bases from J, leaving 9 bases between. This CDR3 contains 14 residues. Germline loops: CDR1 MNHEY, CDR2 SMNVEV (reference sequence). CDR3 bases: TGTGCCAGCAGTTTAGGTGGAGGAAATTCACCCCTCCACTTT. It specifies CASSLGGGNSPLHF.

The gene calls are TRBV9 and TRBJ1-6; the D gene is possibly TRBD1 (6 bases). Trimming shortened V by 3 bases and J by 5 bases, and 9 bases separated the two germline ends. Germline CDR1 is SGDLS and CDR2 is YYNGEE. CDR3 length: 14 residues. The CDR3 spells CASSGTVNNSPLHF. In DNA, the CDR3 is TGTGCCAGCAGCGGGACAGTAAATAATTCACCCCTCCACTTT.

This clonotype has just a few counts. The chain uses TRBV20-1 and TRBJ2-5; the D gene is possibly TRBD1 (5 bases). V was pared by 1 base and J by 5 bases, with 14 bases between. CDR3 size: 14 residues. Germline loops: CDR1 DFQATT, CDR2 SNEGSKA (reference sequence). Written as DNA, the CDR3 is TGCAGTGCTAGAGTAATAGGTCAGGGCGAGACCCAGTACTTC. Encoded protein: CSARVIGQGETQYF.

This clonotype was recorded a few times. The rearrangement links TRBV11-1 to TRBJ2-1; D gene uncertain. Trimming left V 5 bases short and J 5 bases short, with 10 bases between. Germline assignment: CDR1 SGHAT and CDR2 FQDESV (reference sequence). This CDR3 region has 13 residues. CDR3 sequence reads: CASSPLVHNEQFF. CDR3 coding DNA: TGTGCCAGCAGCCCCCTGGTACACAATGAGCAGTTCTTC.

This chain joins TRBV2 and TRBJ2-5; 9 positions agree with TRBD2. The CDR3 is 13 amino acids. J lost 6 bases, V lost 4 bases, and 3 bases had no gene match. Germline loops: CDR1 SNHLY, CDR2 FYNNEI. The CDR3 is CASSGTSEQTQYF. As DNA, the CDR3 is TGTGCCAGCAGTGGGACTAGCGAGCAGACCCAGTACTTC.

The chain combines TRBV9 with TRBJ2-5; no clear D. Germline CDR1 SGDLS, CDR2 YYNGEE. CDR3 size: 13 residues. V lost 0 bases, J lost 2 bases, and 5 bases lay in between. The CDR3 protein is CASSVGTQETQYF. The CDR3 DNA follows: TGTGCCAGCAGCGTAGGCACACAAGAGACCCAGTACTTC.

V is TRBV25-1 and J is TRBJ1-5; D is unclear. This CDR3 has 15 residues. Germline V gene data show CDR1 as MGHDK and CDR2 as SYGVNS. Trimming removed 1 base from V and 0 bases from J, with 7 bases in between. The CDR3 loop reads CASSESSNSNQPQHF. The CDR3 nucleotides are TGTGCCAGCAGTGAATCCAGCAATAGCAATCAGCCCCAGCATTTT.